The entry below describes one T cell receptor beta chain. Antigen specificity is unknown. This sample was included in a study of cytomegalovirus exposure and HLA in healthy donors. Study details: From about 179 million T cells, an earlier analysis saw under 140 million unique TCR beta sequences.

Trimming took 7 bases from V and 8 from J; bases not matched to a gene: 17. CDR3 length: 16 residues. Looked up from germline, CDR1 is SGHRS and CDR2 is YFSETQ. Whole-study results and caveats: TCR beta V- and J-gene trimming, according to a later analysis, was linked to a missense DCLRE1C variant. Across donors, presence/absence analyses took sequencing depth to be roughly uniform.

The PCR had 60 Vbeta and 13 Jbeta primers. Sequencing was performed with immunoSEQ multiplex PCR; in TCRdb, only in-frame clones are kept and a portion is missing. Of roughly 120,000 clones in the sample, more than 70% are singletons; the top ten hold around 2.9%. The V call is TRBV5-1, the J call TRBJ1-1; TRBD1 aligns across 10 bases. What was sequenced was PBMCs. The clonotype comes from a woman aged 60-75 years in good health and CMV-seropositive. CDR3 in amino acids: CASVQQAGTGVEEAFF. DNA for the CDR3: TGCGCCAGCGTCCAGCAAGCCGGGACAGGGGTTGAAGAAGCTTTCTTT.